This T cell receptor (beta chain) is from a study of T cell responses to AZD1222 COVID-19 vaccine. Notes on the study in general: Donors were mostly white British, more females; clonal diversity possibly underestimated. Spike-specific TCR breadth and depth went up after people got two AZD1222 doses. Repertoire sampling was restricted to post-peak T cell response timepoints.

TCRdb keeps only in-frame clones here, not all; method: immunoSEQ multiplex PCR. There are 90,000 to 100,000 clones in the sample; around 85% occur only once, and 4.5% lies in the top ten. Remarks on this clone: Its target is unknown.

CDR1 is SGHTA and CDR2 is FQGNSA in the germline V gene. V dropped 2 bases and J dropped 0 bases, with 5 bases sitting between them. The CDR3 sequence is 14 residues long. The chain combines TRBV7-2 with TRBJ1-5; no firm D call. This receptor was obtained from an adult who received the AZD1222 COVID-19 vaccine. The sample in question was peripheral blood, obtained 28 days after the second AZD1222 dose. The CDR3 region has the DNA TGTGCCAGCAGCTTAATGTCTAGCAATCAGCCCCAGCATTTT. Amino acid sequence: CASSLMSSNQPQHF. The full variable domain, completed using reference TRBV7-2 and TRBJ1-5, is GAGVSQSPSNKVTEKGKDVELRCDPISGHTALYWYRQSLGQGLEFLIYFQGNSAPDKSGLPSDRFSAERTGGSVSTLTIQRTQQEDSAVYLCASSLMSSNQPQHFGDGTRLSIL.